The clone carrying this TCR beta chain was picked up many times. This specimen comes from a study of identical twins. This CDR3 is 15 amino acids long. Trimming took off 2 bases at V and 4 bases at J, with 12 bases between the two ends. CDR1 is KGHDR, CDR2 SFDVKD, per germline. The authors used template switching to add a universal primer site and gave cDNA unique molecular identifiers. TCRdb used MiXCR to reprocess the 5' RACE reads, holding one entry per CDR3 protein. The sample gives approximately 690,000 distinct CDR3 sequences, roughly 6.2% of which show up once; 1.5% to 2% is in the top ten. The clonotype originates from a man younger than 35 in good health. The J gene is TRBJ2-3, the V gene TRBV24-1; tentatively, D is TRBD1 (6 bases). Material for sequencing was naive T cells sorted from blood. The CDR3 sequence is CATSDYPGAADTQYF. The CDR3 region has the DNA TGTGCCACCAGTGATTACCCAGGGGCCGCAGATACGCAGTATTTT.